These 2 T cell receptor beta chains were all obtained from the same sample, sequenced in a study of blood T cell repertoires in COVID-19. Clones were read by immunoSEQ multiplex PCR, and TCRdb kept only the in-frame ones, dropping some. The sample carries over 70,000 clones, around 80% recorded once. Material: peripheral blood. These receptors all come from a man in his 70s who had recovered from COVID-19.

The CDR3 coding sequence is TGTGCCAGTACCGTGGACAGGGGGAATGAAAAACTGTTTTTT. The encoded protein is CASTVDRGNEKLFF. This rearrangement joins TRBV19 to TRBJ1-4; 10 positions match TRBD1. CDR3 length: 14 residues. The V and J ends lost 7 bases and 5 bases, in that order; junction bases with no gene match: 4. Per the germline V gene, CDR1 is LNHDA and CDR2 is SQIVND (reference sequence).

This rearrangement joins TRBV5-4 to TRBJ1-3, with 11 bases fitting TRBD1. The length of the CDR3 is 17 residues. From germline, CDR1 is SGHNT and CDR2 YYREEE (reference sequence). V was pared by 0 bases and J by 5 bases, with 7 bases of the junction left unmatched. The CDR3 sequence is CASSLDGTGGTRNTIYF. CDR3 DNA: TGTGCCAGCAGCTTGGATGGGACAGGGGGAACACGAAACACCATATATTTT.